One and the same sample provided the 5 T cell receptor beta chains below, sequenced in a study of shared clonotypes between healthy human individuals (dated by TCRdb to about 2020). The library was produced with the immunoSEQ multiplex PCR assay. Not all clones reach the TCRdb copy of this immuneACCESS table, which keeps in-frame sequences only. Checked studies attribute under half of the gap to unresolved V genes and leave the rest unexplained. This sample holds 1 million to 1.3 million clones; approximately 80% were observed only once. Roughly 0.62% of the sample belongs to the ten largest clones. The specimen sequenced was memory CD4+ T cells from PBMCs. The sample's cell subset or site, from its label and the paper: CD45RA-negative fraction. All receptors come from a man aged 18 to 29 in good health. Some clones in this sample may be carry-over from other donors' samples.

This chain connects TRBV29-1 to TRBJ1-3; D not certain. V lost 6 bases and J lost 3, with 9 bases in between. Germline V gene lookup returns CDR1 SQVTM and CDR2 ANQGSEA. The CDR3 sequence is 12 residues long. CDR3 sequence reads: CSVEWVGNTIYF. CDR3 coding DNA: TGCAGCGTCGAATGGGTTGGAAACACCATATATTTT.

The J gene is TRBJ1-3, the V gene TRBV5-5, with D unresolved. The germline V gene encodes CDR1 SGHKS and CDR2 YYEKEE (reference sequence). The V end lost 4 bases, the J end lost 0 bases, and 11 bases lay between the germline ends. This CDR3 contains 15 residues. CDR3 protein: CASSLDTYSGNTIYF. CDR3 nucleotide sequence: TGTGCCAGCAGCCTCGACACCTACTCTGGAAACACCATATATTTT. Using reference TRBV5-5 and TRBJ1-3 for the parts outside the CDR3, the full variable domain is DAGVTQSPTHLIKTRGQQVTLRCSPISGHKSVSWYQQVLGQGPQFIFQYYEKEERGRGNFPDRFSARQFPNYSSELNVNALLLGDSALYLCASSLDTYSGNTIYFGEGSWLTVV.

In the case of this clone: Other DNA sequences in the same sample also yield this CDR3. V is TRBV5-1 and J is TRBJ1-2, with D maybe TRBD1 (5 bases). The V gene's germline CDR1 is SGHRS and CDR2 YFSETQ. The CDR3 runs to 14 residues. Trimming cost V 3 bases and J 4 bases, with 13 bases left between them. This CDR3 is CASSSRDGSYGYTF. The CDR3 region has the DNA TGCGCCAGCAGCTCCAGGGACGGTAGCTATGGCTACACCTTC.

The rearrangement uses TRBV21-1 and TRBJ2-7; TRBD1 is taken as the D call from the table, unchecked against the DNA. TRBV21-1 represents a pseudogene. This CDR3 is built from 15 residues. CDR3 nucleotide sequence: TGTGCCAGCAGCAAAGGTCAGTCCCACTCCTACGAGCAGTACTTC. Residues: CASSKGQSHSYEQYF.

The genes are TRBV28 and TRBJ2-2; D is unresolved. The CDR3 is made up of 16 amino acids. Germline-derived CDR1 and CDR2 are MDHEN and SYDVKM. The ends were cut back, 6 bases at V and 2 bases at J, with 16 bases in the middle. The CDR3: CASSRYGLSNTGELFF. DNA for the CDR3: TGTGCCAGCAGCCGATATGGGTTATCCAACACCGGGGAGCTGTTTTTT.